A selection of T cell receptor beta chains follows, all from one sample in a study of cytomegalovirus exposure and HLA in healthy donors. Produced via immunoSEQ multiplex PCR; TCRdb's table is partial and in-frame only. The profile shows some 200,000 clones, around 85% of them singletons. The sample taken for sequencing was PBMCs. These receptors were obtained from a girl aged 2 to 9 in good health and CMV-seronegative. CDR3s include the opening cysteine and the closing phenylalanine or tryptophan. D genes are given only for firm matches. Not every row has a clone size; where given, it reads once, few, many or a size class.

TRBV2,few,TRBJ1-1,NA,CASRSMTVEAFF,TGTGCCAGCAGGTCTATGACAGTCGAAGCTTTCTTT
TRBV11-2,few,TRBJ1-1,NA,CASSLSFARAFF,TGTGCCAGCAGCTTATCTTTCGCTAGAGCTTTCTTT
TRBV7-8,once,TRBJ2-1,NA,CASSFEREQFF,TGTGCCAGCAGCTTCGAGAGGGAGCAGTTCTTC
TRBV5-6,NA,TRBJ1-2,NA,CASSPHPKDRRYGYTF,TGTGCCAGCAGCCCTCACCCCAAGGACAGACGCTATGGCTACACCTTC
TRBV5-4,few,TRBJ1-2,TRBD1,CASSHGTGIDGYTF,TGTGCCAGCAGCCATGGGACAGGGATTGATGGCTACACCTTC
TRBV6-5,NA,TRBJ2-1,TRBD2,CASSTGGEANEQFF,TGTGCCAGCAGTACGGGGGGTGAGGCCAATGAGCAGTTCTTC
TRBV7-9,NA,TRBJ2-5,NA,CASSTARGAETQYF,TGTGCCAGCAGCACCGCCAGGGGCGCGGAGACCCAGTACTTC
TRBV2,NA,TRBJ1-1,NA,CASSERAGSVEAFF,TGTGCCAGCAGTGAACGTGCAGGCTCGGTTGAAGCTTTCTTT
TRBV5-1,NA,TRBJ1-4,NA,CASSLAPGSEKLFF,TGCGCCAGCAGCTTGGCCCCAGGGTCTGAAAAACTGTTTTTT
TRBV6-6,NA,TRBJ2-1,TRBD2,CASSYSSGRAGEQFF,TGTGCCAGCAGTTACTCAAGCGGGAGGGCCGGTGAGCAGTTCTTC
TRBV10-3,few,TRBJ2-1,TRBD1,CATLTGGRHNEQFF,TGTGCCACCCTAACAGGGGGCAGGCACAATGAGCAGTTCTTC
TRBV15,NA,TRBJ1-6,NA,CATSRREDNNSPLHF,TGTGCCACCAGCAGAAGGGAGGACAACAATTCACCCCTCCACTTT
TRBV30,NA,TRBJ2-7,TRBD1,CAWDRGNEQYF,TGTGCCTGGGACAGGGGCAACGAGCAGTACTTC
TRBV4-1,NA,TRBJ1-5,NA,CASSQVGGFDQPQHF,TGCGCCAGCAGCCAAGTGGGCGGGTTCGATCAGCCCCAGCATTTT
TRBV7-7,NA,TRBJ2-1,NA,CASSLRPDRSYNEQFF,TGTGCCAGCAGCCTCAGACCCGACAGAAGCTACAATGAGCAGTTCTTC
TRBV5-4,NA,TRBJ1-2,TRBD1,CASGKTGTGLSYGYTF,TGTGCCAGCGGAAAGACGGGGACAGGCTTGAGCTATGGCTACACCTTC
TRBV9,NA,TRBJ2-7,NA,CASSVGHLSSYEQYF,TGTGCCAGCAGCGTAGGACACCTAAGCTCCTACGAGCAGTACTTC
TRBV5-6,NA,TRBJ2-7,NA,CASSLVRAEQYF,TGTGCCAGCAGCTTGGTCAGGGCCGAGCAGTACTTC
TRBV5-1,NA,TRBJ2-2,NA,CASSSRRGSGELFF,TGCGCCAGCAGTTCCAGAAGAGGTTCCGGGGAGCTGTTTTTT